This TCR beta chain originates from a study of OX40 agonist ivuxolimab in advanced cancers. Study summary: Of the participants, 40% had some prior anti-PD-1, anti-PD-L1 or anti-CTLA-4 therapy, which was allowed.

This clone was observed once. Profiled with immunoSEQ multiplex PCR; TCRdb holds only in-frame clones, not every one. The profile shows 50,000 to 75,000 clones, roughly nine tenths of them singletons. V gave up 3 bases and J gave up 0 bases, with 3 bases separating them. Per germline, CDR1 SNHLY and CDR2 FYNNEI. The CDR3 runs 13 residues. The sequencing used CD4+ or CD8+ T cells sorted from blood, collected in a trial of the OX40 agonist ivuxolimab. This receptor was taken from an adult with an advanced solid tumor such as melanoma, head and neck, liver or kidney cancer. V and J are TRBV2 and TRBJ1-3; the D is unclear. In nucleotides, the CDR3 is TGTGCCAGCAGTGATACCTCTGGAAACACCATATATTTT. Its protein product is CASSDTSGNTIYF.